This is a list of T cell receptor beta chains from one sample in a study of neurological immune-mediated disorders. TCRdb ran MiXCR on the 5' RACE reads and lists one entry per CDR3 protein. The data contain tens of thousands of distinct CDR3 sequences, around 6% of them singletons. Sequenced: CD4+ T cells from blood. Every receptor here comes from a woman in her thirties or forties in good health. Both conserved end residues are part of each CDR3. A D gene is named only where the DNA matches it firmly. Only part of the rows carry a size: once, few, many, or a class if the clone is expanded.

V gene,D gene,clone size,J gene,CDR3 DNA,CDR3 protein
TRBV7-2,TRBD1,many,TRBJ2-4,TGTGCCAGCAGCTTAGGGACAGGGCTTTCCGAAAACATTCAGTACTTC,CASSLGTGLSENIQYF
TRBV5-1,TRBD1,many,TRBJ1-1,TGCGCCAGCACCACCGGGACAGTGAACACTGAAGCTTTCTTT,CASTTGTVNTEAFF
TRBV7-6,-,many,TRBJ2-2,TGTGCCAGCAGCTTAGGGGGGGACACCGGGGAGCTGTTTTTT,CASSLGGDTGELFF
TRBV29-1,-,many,TRBJ2-5,TGCAGCGTTGAAAAAGAGACCCAGTACTTC,CSVEKETQYF
TRBV3-1,TRBD2,many,TRBJ2-1,TGTGCCAGCAGCCAAGCCCTACTAGCGGGAGTCTCCAATGAGCAGTTCTTC,CASSQALLAGVSNEQFF
TRBV5-5,-,many,TRBJ2-1,TGTGCCAGCAGCTTTGTGGGACTGGACTACAATGAGCAGTTCTTC,CASSFVGLDYNEQFF
TRBV30,TRBD2,many,TRBJ2-7,TGTGCCTGGAGTCGGGGACTAGCAAGCGAGCAGTACTTC,CAWSRGLASEQYF
TRBV7-9,TRBD1,many,TRBJ1-4,TGTGCCAGCAGCCGACAGGGGGCCCGGGAAAAACTGTTTTTT,CASSRQGAREKLFF
TRBV12-3/TRBV12-4,-,-,TRBJ1-1,TGTGCCAGCAGTTTTATTGAGAGGGGAACTGAAGCTTTCTTT,CASSFIERGTEAFF
TRBV27,-,many,TRBJ1-5,TGTGCCAGCAGTTTTGGGTCCAGCAATCAGCCCCAGCATTTT,CASSFGSSNQPQHF
TRBV7-9,TRBD1,many,TRBJ1-2,TGTGCCAGCAGCCACGGGACAGGGGGCAGTTTCTATGGCTACACCTTC,CASSHGTGGSFYGYTF
TRBV5-1,TRBD1,many,TRBJ2-1,TGCGCCAGCAGCTTGGATCCAGGGGGCTCCTACAATGAGCAGTTCTTC,CASSLDPGGSYNEQFF
TRBV29-1,-,many,TRBJ1-4,TGCAGCGTCACAGGGTCAGCTGGTATTGCAACTAATGAAAAACTGTTTTTT,CSVTGSAGIATNEKLFF
TRBV11-1,TRBD2,few,TRBJ2-3,TGTGCCAGCAGCAAGGGACTAGCGGGAGCTAGCACAGATACGCAGTATTTT,CASSKGLAGASTDTQYF
TRBV10-3,-,many,TRBJ1-2,TGTGCCATCAGTGGGGCTAACTATGGCTACACCTTC,CAISGANYGYTF
TRBV2,-,many,TRBJ2-5,TGTGCCAGCAGTGAAGACCGGGGCCCCCAAGAGACCCAGTACTTC,CASSEDRGPQETQYF
TRBV7-2,-,many,TRBJ1-5,TGTGCCAGCAGCTTAGCAAGCGGGGGAGGCGGGAGCAATCAGCCCCAGCATTTT,CASSLASGGGGSNQPQHF
TRBV5-1,-,many,TRBJ2-7,TGCGCCAGCAATGGAGGCTTAGGGTACGAGCAGTACTTC,CASNGGLGYEQYF
TRBV5-1,-,many,TRBJ1-1,TGCGCCAGCAAGAACGGAGGGGCGGAGAAAACTGAAGCTTTCTTT,CASKNGGAEKTEAFF
TRBV7-6,-,many,TRBJ2-6,TGTGCCAGCAGCTTAGGCACCTTCAACGTCCTGACTTTC,CASSLGTFNVLTF
TRBV7-2,-,many,TRBJ2-2,TGTGCCAGCAGCTTTGCCTGGGACCAAGGGACCGGGGAGCTGTTTTTT,CASSFAWDQGTGELFF
TRBV5-1,-,many,TRBJ2-5,TGCGCCAGCAGCTTGAACGGCGGGGAGACCCAGTACTTC,CASSLNGGETQYF
TRBV28,TRBD1,many,TRBJ2-7,TGTGCCAGCAGCCCCACCCCCGGGACAGGGTATATGGCGGGCTACGAGCAGTACTTC,CASSPTPGTGYMAGYEQYF
TRBV18,TRBD2,-,TRBJ2-7,TGTGCCAGCTCACCGTCTTCGATGGGTGGGAGGGTCTACGAGCAGTACTTC,CASSPSSMGGRVYEQYF
TRBV20-1,TRBD2,many,TRBJ2-1,TGCAGTGCTAGAGGGCTAGCGGGCATCTACAATGAGCAGTTCTTC,CSARGLAGIYNEQFF
TRBV6-6,-,many,TRBJ1-3,TGTGCCAGCAGTTACTCCGGGGACACCATATATTTT,CASSYSGDTIYF
TRBV6-5,TRBD2,many,TRBJ2-2,TGTGCCAGCAGGCAGCCGGGACTAGCAGCGAACACCGGGGAGCTGTTTTTT,CASRQPGLAANTGELFF
TRBV9,-,many,TRBJ1-4,TGTGCCAGCAGCACCAGCCCCAGGGACGGTGAAAAACTGTTTTTT,CASSTSPRDGEKLFF
TRBV5-4,-,once,TRBJ2-3,TGTGCCAGCAGCCCTGGGGGTCGGGGCCGCACAGATACGCAGTATTTT,CASSPGGRGRTDTQYF
TRBV20-1,-,-,TRBJ2-7,TGCAGTGCTAGAGATTGGGAGCAACTTTCCTACGAGCAGTACTTC,CSARDWEQLSYEQYF
TRBV5-1,TRBD1,many,TRBJ2-3,TGCGCCAGCAGCGGACGACAGGGGGCTTCCACAGATACGCAGTATTTT,CASSGRQGASTDTQYF
TRBV9,TRBD1,many,TRBJ2-3,TGTGCCAGCAGCGCTCAGGGGCGCCAGGGGGCGGATACGCAGTATTTT,CASSAQGRQGADTQYF
TRBV20-1,TRBD1,many,TRBJ1-5,TGCAGTGCTAATTACAGGGGGCGAGGTCAGCCCCAGCATTTT,CSANYRGRGQPQHF
TRBV29-1,TRBD2,many,TRBJ2-1,TGCAGCGTTGAGGGAGCGGGAGTTGAGCAGTTCTTC,CSVEGAGVEQFF
TRBV6-2/TRBV6-3,TRBD2,few,TRBJ2-1,TGTGCCAGCAGTCGCACTATACGACCTAGCGGGAGCTCCTACAATGAGCAGTTCTTC,CASSRTIRPSGSSYNEQFF
TRBV7-3,-,many,TRBJ1-1,TGTGCCAGCAGCCCCTCTGGCAGGGCAGGGGCTGAAGCTTTCTTT,CASSPSGRAGAEAFF
TRBV5-1,-,many,TRBJ1-5,TGCGCCAGCAGCTTGCTGGGGTCAGACAATCAGCCCCAGCATTTT,CASSLLGSDNQPQHF
TRBV3-1,TRBD2,many,TRBJ2-2,TGTGCCAGCAGCCAAGGACTAGCGGGAGGGCCAGAGACCGGGGAGCTGTTTTTT,CASSQGLAGGPETGELFF
TRBV20-1,-,many,TRBJ1-2,TGCAGTGCTAGATTCCATGGCTACACCTTC,CSARFHGYTF
TRBV11-2,TRBD2,many,TRBJ2-1,TGTGCCAGCAGCTCCCCGACTAGCGGGAGGAGGAATGAGCAGTTCTTC,CASSSPTSGRRNEQFF
TRBV20-1,-,many,TRBJ2-3,TGCAGTGCTAGAGATTTTCAGGTGAAGACTGGCACAGATACGCAGTATTTT,CSARDFQVKTGTDTQYF
TRBV4-2,TRBD1,many,TRBJ2-5,TGTGCCAGCAGCCAACCGTTTCGGACAGGTATCCAAGAGACCCAGTACTTC,CASSQPFRTGIQETQYF
TRBV6-5,TRBD1,many,TRBJ2-2,TGTGCCAGCAGTAGACAGGGTTCCGGGGAGCTGTTTTTT,CASSRQGSGELFF
TRBV5-1,-,many,TRBJ2-2,TGCGCCAGCAGCTTTAAAATTGGCGACGGGGTGGAAACCGGGGAGCTGTTTTTT,CASSFKIGDGVETGELFF
TRBV20-1,-,many,TRBJ2-7,TGCAGTGCCCGGCGAGCTACAAACCCCTACGAGCAGTACTTC,CSARRATNPYEQYF
TRBV5-1,-,many,TRBJ2-7,TGCGCCAGCAGCTCCCAACCGGGACTCTCCGTCTACGAGCAGTACTTC,CASSSQPGLSVYEQYF
TRBV25-1,TRBD2,many,TRBJ2-2,TGTGCCAGCAGTGGCCCCGGACTAGCGGACACCGGGGAGCTGTTTTTT,CASSGPGLADTGELFF
TRBV5-1,TRBD1,many,TRBJ2-5,TGCGCCAGCAGCCAAAGGACAGGGGGATCAGAGACCCAGTACTTC,CASSQRTGGSETQYF
TRBV7-2,TRBD2,many,TRBJ2-7,TGTGCCAGCAGCTTCGTAGCGGGAGTCTTTTACGAGCAGTACTTC,CASSFVAGVFYEQYF
TRBV6-6,TRBD2,many,TRBJ2-3,TGTGCCAGCAGTTTAGCGGGAGGGCGCACAGATACGCAGTATTTT,CASSLAGGRTDTQYF
TRBV28,-,many,TRBJ1-5,TGTGCCAGCAGTTTATCTACAGGGTTAACTAGCAATCAGCCCCAGCATTTT,CASSLSTGLTSNQPQHF
TRBV27,TRBD1,many,TRBJ2-1,TGTGCCAGCAGTTTGACAGGGAACTACAATGAGCAGTTCTTC,CASSLTGNYNEQFF
TRBV27,-,many,TRBJ2-7,TGTGCCAGCAGTACTTTATTCCAAGCCCACGAGCAGTACTTC,CASSTLFQAHEQYF